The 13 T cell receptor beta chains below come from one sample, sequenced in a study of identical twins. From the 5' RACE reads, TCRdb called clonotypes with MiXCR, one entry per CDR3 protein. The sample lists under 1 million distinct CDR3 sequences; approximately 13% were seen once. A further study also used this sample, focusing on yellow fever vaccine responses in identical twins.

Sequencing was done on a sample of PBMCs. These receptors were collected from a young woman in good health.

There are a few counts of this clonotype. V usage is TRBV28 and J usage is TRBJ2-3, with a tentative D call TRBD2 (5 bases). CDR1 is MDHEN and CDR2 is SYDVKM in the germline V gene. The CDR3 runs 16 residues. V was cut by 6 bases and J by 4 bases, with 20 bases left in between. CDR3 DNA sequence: TGTGCCAGCAGCCCCTCGGCCCTAACTAGTTCAGATACGCAGTATTTT. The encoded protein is CASSPSALTSSDTQYF.

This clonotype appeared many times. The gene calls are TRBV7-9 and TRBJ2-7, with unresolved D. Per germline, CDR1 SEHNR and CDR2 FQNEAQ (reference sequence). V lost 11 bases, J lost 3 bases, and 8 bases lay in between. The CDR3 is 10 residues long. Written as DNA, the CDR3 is TGTGCCGAAGGGATCTACGAGCAGTACTTC. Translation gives CAEGIYEQYF. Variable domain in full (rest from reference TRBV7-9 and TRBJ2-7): DTGVSQNPRHKITKRGQNVTFRCDPISEHNRLYWYRQTLGQGPEFLTYFQNEAQLEKSRLLSDRFSAERPKGSFSTLEIQRTEQGDSAMYLCAEGIYEQYFGPGTRLTVT.

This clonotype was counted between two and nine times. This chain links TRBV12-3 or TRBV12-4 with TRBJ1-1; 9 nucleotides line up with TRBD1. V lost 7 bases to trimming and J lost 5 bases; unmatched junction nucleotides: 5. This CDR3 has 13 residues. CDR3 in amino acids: CASNRDRVTEAFF. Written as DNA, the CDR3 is TGTGCCAGCAACCGGGACAGGGTAACTGAAGCTTTCTTT.

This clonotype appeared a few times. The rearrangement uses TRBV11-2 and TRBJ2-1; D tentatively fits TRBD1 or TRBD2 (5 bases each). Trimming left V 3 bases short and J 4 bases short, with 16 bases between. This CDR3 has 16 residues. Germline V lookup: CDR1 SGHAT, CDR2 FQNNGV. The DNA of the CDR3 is TGTGCCAGCAGCTTCCCTGGGACGGGCGAGTACAATGAGCAGTTCTTC. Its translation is CASSFPGTGEYNEQFF.

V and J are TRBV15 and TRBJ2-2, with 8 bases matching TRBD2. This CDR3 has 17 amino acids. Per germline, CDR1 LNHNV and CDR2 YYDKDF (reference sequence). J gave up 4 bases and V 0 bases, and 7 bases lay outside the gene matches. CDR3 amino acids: CATSRDLDGRATGELFF. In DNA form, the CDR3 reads TGTGCCACCAGCAGAGATCTGGACGGGAGGGCCACCGGGGAGCTGTTTTTT.

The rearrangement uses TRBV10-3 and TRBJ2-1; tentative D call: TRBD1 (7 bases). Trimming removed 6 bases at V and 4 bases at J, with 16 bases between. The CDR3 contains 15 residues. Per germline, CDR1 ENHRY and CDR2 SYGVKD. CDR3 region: CAISRQGGSYNEQFF. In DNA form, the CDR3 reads TGTGCCATCAGCCGGCAGGGGGGCTCGTACAATGAGCAGTTCTTC.

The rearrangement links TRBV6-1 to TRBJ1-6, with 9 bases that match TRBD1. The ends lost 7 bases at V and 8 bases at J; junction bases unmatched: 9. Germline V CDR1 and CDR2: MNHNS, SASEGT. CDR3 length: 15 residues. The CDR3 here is CASTRGRTGDSPLHF. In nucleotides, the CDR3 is TGTGCCAGCACCAGGGGTCGGACAGGGGATTCACCCCTCCACTTT.

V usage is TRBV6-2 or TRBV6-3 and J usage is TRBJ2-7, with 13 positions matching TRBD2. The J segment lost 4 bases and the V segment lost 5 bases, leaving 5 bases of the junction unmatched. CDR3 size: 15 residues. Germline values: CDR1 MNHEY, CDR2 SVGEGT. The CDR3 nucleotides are TGTGCCAGCAGTACCCTGACTAGCGGGAGGTACGAGCAGTACTTC. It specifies CASSTLTSGRYEQYF.

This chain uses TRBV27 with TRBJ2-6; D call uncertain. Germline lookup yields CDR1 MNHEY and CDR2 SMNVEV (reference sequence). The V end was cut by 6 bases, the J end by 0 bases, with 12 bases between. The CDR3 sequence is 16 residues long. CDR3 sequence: CASSPTVPSGANVLTF. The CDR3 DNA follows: TGTGCCAGCAGCCCGACCGTCCCCTCTGGGGCCAACGTCCTGACTTTC. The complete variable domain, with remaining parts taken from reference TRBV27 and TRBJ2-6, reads EAQVTQNPRYLITVTGKKLTVTCSQNMNHEYMSWYRQDPGLGLRQIYYSMNVEVTDKGDVPEGYKVSRKEKRNFPLILESPSPNQTSLYFCASSPTVPSGANVLTFGAGSRLTVL.

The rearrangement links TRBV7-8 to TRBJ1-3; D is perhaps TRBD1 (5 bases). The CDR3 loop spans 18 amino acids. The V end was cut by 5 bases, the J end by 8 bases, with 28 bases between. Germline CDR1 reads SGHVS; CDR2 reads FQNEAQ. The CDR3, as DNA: TGTGCCAGCAGCAAAAGCCGACGTCCGGGCCCCTTGGGGGACACCATATATTTT. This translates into CASSKSRRPGPLGDTIYF.

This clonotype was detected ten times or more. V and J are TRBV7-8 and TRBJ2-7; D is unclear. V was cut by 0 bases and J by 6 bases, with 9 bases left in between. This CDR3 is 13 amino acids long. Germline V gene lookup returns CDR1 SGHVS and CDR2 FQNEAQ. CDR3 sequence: CASSLAQWSEQYF. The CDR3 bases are TGTGCCAGCAGCTTAGCTCAATGGAGCGAGCAGTACTTC.

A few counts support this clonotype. The CDR3 DNA reads as TGTGCCAGCAGTTCCCGGGACAGCCTTTCCTACGAGCAGTACGTC. Translating it yields CASSSRDSLSYEQYV. The rearrangement links TRBV28 to TRBJ2-7, with 7 bases lining up with TRBD1. With 4 bases clipped from V and 1 base from J, the junction kept 7 bases outside the gene matches. The germline gives CDR1 MDHEN, CDR2 SYDVKM. The CDR3 extends over 15 amino acids.

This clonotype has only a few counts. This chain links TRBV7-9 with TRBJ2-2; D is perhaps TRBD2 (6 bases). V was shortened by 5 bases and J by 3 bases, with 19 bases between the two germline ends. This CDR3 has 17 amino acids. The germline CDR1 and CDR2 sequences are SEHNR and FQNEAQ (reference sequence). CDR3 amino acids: CASSPQRRLEDTGELFF. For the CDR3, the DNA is TGTGCCAGCAGCCCCCAGCGACGACTAGAGGACACCGGGGAGCTGTTTTTT.